This entry lists 9 T cell receptor beta chains sequenced from one sample in a study of shared clonotypes between healthy human individuals. Naive-designated CD8 cells lacked CD45RO, were positively enriched for CCR7, and omitted terminally differentiated effector memory CD45RA+ cells. Sequencing used immunoSEQ multiplex PCR; TCRdb keeps in-frame clones, though not all of them. The sample holds around 1,900,000 clones, 90% to 95% seen once. The sample comprised naive CD8+ T cells from PBMCs. Source of these receptors: a man aged 18 to 30 in good health. Some clones in this sample may be carry-over from other donors' samples.

The chain uses TRBV7-9 and TRBJ1-4, with 9 bases identical to TRBD1. The CDR3 sequence is 14 residues long. From germline, CDR1 is SEHNR and CDR2 FQNEAQ (reference sequence). Unmatched junction bases numbered 5, after V lost 5 bases and J lost 7 bases. In DNA, the CDR3 is TGTGCCAGCAGCCCGGGGACAGGGACTGAAAAACTGTTTTTT. Its translation: CASSPGTGTEKLFF.

This chain joins TRBV28 and TRBJ2-7, with 8 nucleotides matching TRBD1. Germline values: CDR1 MDHEN, CDR2 SYDVKM. V was pared by 5 bases and J by 3 bases, with 3 bases of the junction left unmatched. The CDR3 length is 13 residues. The CDR3 here is CASSQGQDYEQYF. CDR3 DNA: TGTGCCAGCAGTCAGGGACAGGACTACGAGCAGTACTTC.

This clone appeared once. The V gene is TRBV16, the J gene TRBJ2-7; D ambiguous. The CDR3 length is 14 residues. Germline CDR1 is KGHSY and CDR2 is FQNENV. V gave up 0 bases and J gave up 2 bases, with 8 bases separating them. For the CDR3, the DNA is TGTGCCAGCAGCCAATCACCTAGGGCCTACGAGCAGTACTTC. It translates to CASSQSPRAYEQYF.

The chain carries TRBV28 and TRBJ2-7; D gene uncertain. V lost 6 bases, J lost 0 bases, and 18 bases lay in between. The CDR3 is made up of 16 amino acids. From germline, CDR1 is MDHEN and CDR2 SYDVKM. CDR3 in DNA: TGTGCCAGCAGGCTTTCATGGAACTCATACTCCTACGAGCAGTACTTC. Its translation: CASRLSWNSYSYEQYF.

The CDR3 sequence: CASSLAVGGNIQYF. DNA of the CDR3: TGTGCCAGCAGCTTAGCGGTCGGCGGAAACATTCAGTACTTC. The chain couples TRBV7-9 to TRBJ2-4, with no clear D. V gave up 0 bases and J gave up 6 bases, with 9 bases separating them. CDR3 length: 14 residues. The germline gives CDR1 SEHNR, CDR2 FQNEAQ (reference sequence).

The V call is TRBV9, the J call TRBJ1-2, with 9 bases that match TRBD1. Germline trimming cut 4 bases from V and 4 bases from J; bases unmatched to any gene: 8. This CDR3 is built from 15 residues. Germline loops: CDR1 SGDLS, CDR2 YYNGEE. The CDR3 protein is CASSPGQGIVYGYTF. CDR3 DNA sequence: TGTGCCAGCAGCCCGGGACAGGGTATTGTCTATGGCTACACCTTC.

The chain is built from TRBV29-1 and TRBJ2-7; TRBD1 is a possible D gene (6 bases). Germline CDR1 SQVTM, CDR2 ANQGSEA. This CDR3 is 13 amino acids long. Trimming took off 4 bases at V and 1 base at J, with 11 bases between the two ends. The CDR3 protein is CSVAEGESYEQYF. CDR3 sequence (DNA): TGCAGCGTTGCTGAGGGGGAATCCTACGAGCAGTACTTC.

The gene calls are TRBV29-1 and TRBJ2-3; 10 nucleotides match TRBD2. V gave up 6 bases and J gave up 0 bases; unmatched junction bases: 3. Germline assignment: CDR1 SQVTM and CDR2 ANQGSEA. This CDR3 spans 14 amino acids. This CDR3 is CSVSGLASTDTQYF. The CDR3, as DNA: TGCAGCGTGTCGGGACTAGCGAGCACAGATACGCAGTATTTT.

The rearrangement joins TRBV6-1 to TRBJ2-7; D ambiguous. CDR3 size: 12 residues. V was clipped by 4 bases and J by 4 bases, with 8 bases between them. The germline V gene encodes CDR1 MNHNS and CDR2 SASEGT. The chain's CDR3 is CASSALGYEQYF. CDR3 DNA sequence: TGTGCCAGCAGTGCCTTGGGTTACGAGCAGTACTTC.